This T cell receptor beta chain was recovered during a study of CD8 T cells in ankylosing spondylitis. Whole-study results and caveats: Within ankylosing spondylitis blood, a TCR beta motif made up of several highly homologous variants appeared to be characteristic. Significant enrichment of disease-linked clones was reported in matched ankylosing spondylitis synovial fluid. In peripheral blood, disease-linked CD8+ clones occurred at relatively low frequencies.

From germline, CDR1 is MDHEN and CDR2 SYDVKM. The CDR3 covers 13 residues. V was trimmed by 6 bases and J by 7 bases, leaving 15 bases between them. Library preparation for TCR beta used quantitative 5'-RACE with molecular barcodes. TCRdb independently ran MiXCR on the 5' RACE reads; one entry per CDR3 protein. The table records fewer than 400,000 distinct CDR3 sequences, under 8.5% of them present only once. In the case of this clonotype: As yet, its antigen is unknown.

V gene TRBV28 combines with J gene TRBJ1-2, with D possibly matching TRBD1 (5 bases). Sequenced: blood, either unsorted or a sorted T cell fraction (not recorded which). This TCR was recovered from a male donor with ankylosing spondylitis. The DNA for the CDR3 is TGTGCCAGCAGGGATGGGGGACTCTCTGGCTACACCTTC. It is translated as CASRDGGLSGYTF.